Listed below are T cell receptor beta chains from one sample, sequenced in a study of T cell responses to AZD1222 COVID-19 vaccine. Sequencing was performed with immunoSEQ multiplex PCR; in TCRdb, only in-frame clones are kept and a portion is missing. The sample shows 100,000 to 150,000 clones, 90% of them seen only once. This sample comprised peripheral blood, obtained on day 0 of AZD1222 vaccination. The receptor set was obtained from an adult in good health. CDR3s leave out the opening cysteine and the closing phenylalanine or tryptophan. A D gene is named only where the DNA matches it firmly.

.,TRBV10-3,AISEGHRTYEQY
.,TRBV29-1,SVEDRFRGTGDEQF
.,TRBV7-3,ASSQTGTSSFLH
.,TRBV4-3,ASSQDLPAGYGYT
TRBD2,TRBV15,AGSGGYNEQF
TRBD1,TRBV6-1,ASSEYGTGASEQY
.,TRBV10-3,AISESNLEGYT
.,TRBV19,ASSIKGFYGYT
.,TRBV29-1,SVEKTGGERAPLASTEAF
.,TRBV18,ASSPTDDEAF
TRBD1,TRBV9,ASSLTGQPTEKLF
.,TRBV4-3,ASSQLHTGSGANVLT
TRBD1,TRBV27,ASNKQGDNQPQH
TRBD1,TRBV7-3,ASSSDRGLYNEQF
.,TRBV7-3,ASSSPGSYNEQF
TRBD2,TRBV9,ASSAPLSGGARNTQY
.,TRBV6-1,ASSGLGAPNTGELF
.,TRBV18,ASSLQGPMGYEQY
.,TRBV18,ASSPFIGELF
.,TRBV4-3,ASSLKGASEETQY
.,TRBV7-3,ASSSGPANTEAF
TRBD1,TRBV6-4,ASSETGLAEAF
TRBD1,TRBV5-1,ASSEGQGNTEAF
.,TRBV4-3,ASSQDTMTDTQY
TRBD1,TRBV5-4,ASSGTEPYNSPLH
.,TRBV30,AWSVGTSYTYNEQF
.,TRBV5-4,ASSPVSETQY
TRBD2,TRBV10-1,ASILIAGDRQETQY
.,TRBV30,AWDWSGNTIY
TRBD1,TRBV6-2/TRBV6-3,ASSYPTGSYEQY
.,TRBV6-5,ASSSTEYGYT
.,TRBV6-5,ASSYERASYEQY
.,TRBV18,ASSPVPGGKGNQPQH